The clone carrying this T cell receptor (beta chain) was observed many times. TCRdb reprocessed the RACE reads with MiXCR, giving one entry per CDR3 protein. The sample lists approximately 400,000 distinct CDR3 sequences; approximately 5.1% were seen once. The source of the sample is a study of human T cells and chemical hapten exposure. Time point reported: pre-sensitization, week 0. Treatment denoted: therapeutic diphenylcyclopropenone sensitization with weekly scalp DPC. Sample donors consisted of patients with alopecia, aged 18 to 70 years, who were suitable for DPC. The CDR3 length is 12 residues. J was trimmed by 7 bases and V by 7 bases; bases with no gene match: 4. Per germline, CDR1 DFQATT and CDR2 SNEGSKA (reference sequence).

This chain connects TRBV20-1 to TRBJ2-1; the match to TRBD2 covers 10 bases. The material was whole blood, obtained in connection with sensitization to the hapten diphenylcyclopropenone (DPC). This sequence was found in a woman in her forties or fifties with alopecia areata. Some clones in this sample may be carry-over from other donors' samples. CDR3 residues: CSVLAGVNEQFF. The CDR3 bases are TGCAGTGTTCTAGCGGGAGTGAATGAGCAGTTCTTC.